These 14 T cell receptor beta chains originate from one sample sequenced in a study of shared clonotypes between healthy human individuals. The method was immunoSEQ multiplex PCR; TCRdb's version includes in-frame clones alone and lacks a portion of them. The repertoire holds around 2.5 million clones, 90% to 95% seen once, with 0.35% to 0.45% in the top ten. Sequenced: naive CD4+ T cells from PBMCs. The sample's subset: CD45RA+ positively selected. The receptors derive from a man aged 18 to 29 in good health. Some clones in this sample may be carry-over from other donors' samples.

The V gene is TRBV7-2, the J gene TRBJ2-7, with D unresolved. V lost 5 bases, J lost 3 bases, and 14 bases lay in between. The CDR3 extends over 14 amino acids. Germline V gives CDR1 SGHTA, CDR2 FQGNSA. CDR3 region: CASSPARLIYEQYF. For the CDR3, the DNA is TGTGCCAGCAGCCCAGCCCGACTTATCTACGAGCAGTACTTC. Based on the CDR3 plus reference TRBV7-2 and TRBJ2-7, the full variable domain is GAGVSQSPSNKVTEKGKDVELRCDPISGHTALYWYRQSLGQGLEFLIYFQGNSAPDKSGLPSDRFSAERTGGSVSTLTIQRTQQEDSAVYLCASSPARLIYEQYFGPGTRLTVT.

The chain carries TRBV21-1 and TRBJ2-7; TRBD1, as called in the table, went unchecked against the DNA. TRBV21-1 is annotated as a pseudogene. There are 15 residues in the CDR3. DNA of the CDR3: TGTGCCAGCAGGCGCCGTGACAGTCGAATCTACGAGCAGTACTTC. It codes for CASRRRDSRIYEQYF.

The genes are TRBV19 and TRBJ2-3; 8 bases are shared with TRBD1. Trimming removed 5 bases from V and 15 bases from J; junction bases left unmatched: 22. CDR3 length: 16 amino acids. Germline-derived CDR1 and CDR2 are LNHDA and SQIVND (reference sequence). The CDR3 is CASSLGQGKDGHPLYF. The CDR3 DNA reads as TGTGCCAGTAGTTTAGGACAGGGTAAAGATGGCCACCCGCTCTATTTT.

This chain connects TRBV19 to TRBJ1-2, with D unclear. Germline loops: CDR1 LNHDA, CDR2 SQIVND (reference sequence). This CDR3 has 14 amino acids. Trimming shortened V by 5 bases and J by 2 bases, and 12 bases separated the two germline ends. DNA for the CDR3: TGTGCCAGTAGTCGCTCCGGGCAAAACTATGGCTACACCTTC. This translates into CASSRSGQNYGYTF.

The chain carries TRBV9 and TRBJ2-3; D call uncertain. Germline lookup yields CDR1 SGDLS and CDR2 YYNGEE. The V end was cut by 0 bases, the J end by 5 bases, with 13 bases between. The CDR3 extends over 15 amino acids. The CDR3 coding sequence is TGTGCCAGCAGCGTAGCTCTAACTTTCGGAGATACGCAGTATTTT. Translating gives CASSVALTFGDTQYF.

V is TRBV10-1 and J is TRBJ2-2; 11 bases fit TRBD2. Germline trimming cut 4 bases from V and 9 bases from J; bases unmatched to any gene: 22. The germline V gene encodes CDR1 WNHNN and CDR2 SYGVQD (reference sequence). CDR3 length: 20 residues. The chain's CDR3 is CASSGERGGSSGRWNRELFF. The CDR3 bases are TGCGCCAGCAGTGGCGAAAGAGGCGGGTCTAGCGGGAGGTGGAATCGGGAGCTGTTTTTT.

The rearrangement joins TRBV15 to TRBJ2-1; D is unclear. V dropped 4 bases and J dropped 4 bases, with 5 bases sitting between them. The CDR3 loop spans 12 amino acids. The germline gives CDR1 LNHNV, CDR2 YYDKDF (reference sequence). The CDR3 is CATSKGYNEQFF. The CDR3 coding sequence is TGTGCCACCAGCAAAGGGTACAATGAGCAGTTCTTC.

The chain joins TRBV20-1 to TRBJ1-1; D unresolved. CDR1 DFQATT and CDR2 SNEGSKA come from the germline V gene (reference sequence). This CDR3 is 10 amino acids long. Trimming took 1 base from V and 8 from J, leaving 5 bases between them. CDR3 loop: CSARGMEAFF. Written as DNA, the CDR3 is TGCAGTGCTAGAGGGATGGAAGCTTTCTTT.

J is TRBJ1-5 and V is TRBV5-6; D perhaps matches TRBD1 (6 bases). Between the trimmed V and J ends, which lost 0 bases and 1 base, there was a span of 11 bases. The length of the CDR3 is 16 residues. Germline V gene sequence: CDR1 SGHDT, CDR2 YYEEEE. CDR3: CASSLAGAVSNQPQHF. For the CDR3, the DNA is TGTGCCAGCAGCTTGGCAGGGGCGGTGAGCAATCAGCCCCAGCATTTT. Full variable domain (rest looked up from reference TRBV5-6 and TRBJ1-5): DAGVTQSPTHLIKTRGQQVTLRCSPKSGHDTVSWYQQALGQGPQFIFQYYEEEERQRGNFPDRFSGHQFPNYSSELNVNALLLGDSALYLCASSLAGAVSNQPQHFGDGTRLSIL.

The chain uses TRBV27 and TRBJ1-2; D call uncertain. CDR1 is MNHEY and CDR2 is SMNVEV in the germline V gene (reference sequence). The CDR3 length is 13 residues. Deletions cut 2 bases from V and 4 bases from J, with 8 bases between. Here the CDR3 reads CASSLNTGYGYTF. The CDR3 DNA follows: TGTGCCAGCAGTTTAAACACCGGCTATGGCTACACCTTC.

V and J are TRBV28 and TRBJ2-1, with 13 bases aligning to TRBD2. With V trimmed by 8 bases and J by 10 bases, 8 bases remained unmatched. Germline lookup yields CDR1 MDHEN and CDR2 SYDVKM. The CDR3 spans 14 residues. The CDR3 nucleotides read TGTGCCAGCTTTACTAGCGGGAGGGCAAGGGAGCAGTTCTTC. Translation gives CASFTSGRAREQFF.

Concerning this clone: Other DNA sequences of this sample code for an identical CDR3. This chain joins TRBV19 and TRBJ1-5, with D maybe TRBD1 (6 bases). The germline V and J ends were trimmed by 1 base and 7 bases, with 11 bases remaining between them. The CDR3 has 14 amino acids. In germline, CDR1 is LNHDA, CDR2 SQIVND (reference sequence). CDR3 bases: TGTGCCAGTAGTATAGTGAGGGGGGGACAGCCCCAGCATTTT. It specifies CASSIVRGGQPQHF.

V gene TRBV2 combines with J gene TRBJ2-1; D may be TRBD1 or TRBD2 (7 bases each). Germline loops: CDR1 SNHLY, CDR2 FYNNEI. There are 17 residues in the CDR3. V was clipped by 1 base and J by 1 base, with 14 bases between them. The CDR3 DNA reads TGTGCCAGCAGTGAAGGGGAGGGGGCTCAATCCTACAATGAGCAGTTCTTC. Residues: CASSEGEGAQSYNEQFF.

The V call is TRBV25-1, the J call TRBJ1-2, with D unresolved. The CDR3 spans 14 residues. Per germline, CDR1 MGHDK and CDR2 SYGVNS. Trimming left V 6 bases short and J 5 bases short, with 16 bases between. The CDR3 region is CASSVGGNQYGYTF. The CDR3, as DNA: TGTGCCAGCAGCGTTGGAGGGAACCAGTATGGCTACACCTTC.